This T cell receptor beta chain derives from a study of T cell changes during pregnancy in multiple sclerosis. Sequencing used immunoSEQ multiplex PCR; TCRdb keeps in-frame clones, though not all of them. Here the sample spans approximately 68,000 clones, around 92% being singletons. CDR1 SGHAT and CDR2 FQDESV come from the germline V gene (reference sequence). Losses at the gene ends were 1 base for V and 7 bases for J; bases not matched to a gene: 1. The CDR3 has 13 amino acids. The chain has TRBV11-1 and TRBJ2-1; 7 nucleotides agree with TRBD2. The sequence came from a female donor in good health, enrolled as a control in a pregnancy study. The specimen was peripheral blood, collected in the third trimester of pregnancy. CDR3 in DNA: TGTGCCAGCAGCTTAGTCGGGGGGAATGAGCAGTTCTTC. Its translation: CASSLVGGNEQFF.